A single T cell receptor beta chain is shown here with its context. The data stem from a study of cytomegalovirus exposure and HLA in healthy donors. The PCR employed 60 Vbeta primers together with 13 Jbeta primers. The assay was immunoSEQ multiplex PCR, and TCRdb's table has in-frame clones only and misses some. This sample has fewer than 200,000 clones, with around 84% found just once. The length of the CDR3 is 14 residues. The V end lost 5 bases, the J end lost 1 base, and 11 bases lay between the germline ends. Germline V CDR1 and CDR2: MNHNS, SASEGT. Sequencing input: PBMCs. The genes are TRBV6-1 and TRBJ1-1, with a tentative D call TRBD1 (6 bases). This TCR derives from a woman in her late teens or twenties in good health and CMV-seronegative. The CDR3 sequence is CASSSTGWNTEAFF. The CDR3 region has the DNA TGTGCCAGCAGTTCTACAGGGTGGAACACTGAAGCTTTCTTT.